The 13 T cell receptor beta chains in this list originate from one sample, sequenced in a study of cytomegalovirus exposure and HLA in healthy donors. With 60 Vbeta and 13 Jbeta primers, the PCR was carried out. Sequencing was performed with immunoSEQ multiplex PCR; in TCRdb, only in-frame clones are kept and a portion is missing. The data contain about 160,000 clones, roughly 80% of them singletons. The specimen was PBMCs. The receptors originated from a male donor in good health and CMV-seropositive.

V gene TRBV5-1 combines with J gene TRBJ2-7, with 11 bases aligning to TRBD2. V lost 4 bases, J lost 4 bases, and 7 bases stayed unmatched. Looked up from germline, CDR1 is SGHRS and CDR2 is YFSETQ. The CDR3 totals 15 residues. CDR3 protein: CASSGWLAGGYEQYF. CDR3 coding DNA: TGCGCCAGCAGCGGGTGGCTAGCGGGAGGTTACGAGCAGTACTTC.

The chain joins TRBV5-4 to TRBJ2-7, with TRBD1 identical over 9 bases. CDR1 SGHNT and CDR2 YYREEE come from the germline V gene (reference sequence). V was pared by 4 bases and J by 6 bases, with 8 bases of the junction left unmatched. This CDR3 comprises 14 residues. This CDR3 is CASSVGQGRREQYF. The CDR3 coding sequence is TGTGCCAGCAGCGTGGGACAGGGAAGGCGCGAGCAGTACTTC.

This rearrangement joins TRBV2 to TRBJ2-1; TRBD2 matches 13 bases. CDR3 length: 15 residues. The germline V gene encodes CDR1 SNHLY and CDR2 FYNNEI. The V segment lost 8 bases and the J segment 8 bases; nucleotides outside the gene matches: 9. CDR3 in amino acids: CASEETSGRKDEQFF. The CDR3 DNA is TGTGCCAGCGAGGAGACTAGCGGGAGGAAGGATGAGCAGTTCTTC.

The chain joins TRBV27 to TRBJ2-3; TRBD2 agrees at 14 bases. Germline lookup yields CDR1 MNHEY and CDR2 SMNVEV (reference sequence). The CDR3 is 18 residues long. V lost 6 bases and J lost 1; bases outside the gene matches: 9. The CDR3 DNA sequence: TGTGCCAGCAGACCCGGACTAGCGGGGGGCCGGGGCACAGATACGCAGTATTTT. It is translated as CASRPGLAGGRGTDTQYF.

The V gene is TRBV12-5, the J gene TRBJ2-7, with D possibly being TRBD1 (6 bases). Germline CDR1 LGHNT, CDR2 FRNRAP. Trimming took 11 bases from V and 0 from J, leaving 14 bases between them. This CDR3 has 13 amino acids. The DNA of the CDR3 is TGTGCTTCCAGGATGGACAGCTCCTACGAGCAGTACTTC. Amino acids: CASRMDSSYEQYF.

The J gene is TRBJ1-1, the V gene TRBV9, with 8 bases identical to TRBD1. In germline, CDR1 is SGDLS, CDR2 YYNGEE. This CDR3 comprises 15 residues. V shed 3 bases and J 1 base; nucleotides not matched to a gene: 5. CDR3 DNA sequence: TGTGCCAGCAGCGGACAGGGGAGGGGGAACACTGAAGCTTTCTTT. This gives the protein CASSGQGRGNTEAFF.

This CDR3 reads CASRDRSDLGQYF. The CDR3 DNA sequence: TGCGCCAGCAGGGACAGGAGCGACCTCGGGCAGTACTTC. The chain carries TRBV23-1 and TRBJ2-7, with TRBD1 matching over 7 bases. TRBV23-1 has ORF status, its function being uncertain. The CDR3 runs 13 residues. V lost 6 bases and J lost 9; bases outside the gene matches: 11.

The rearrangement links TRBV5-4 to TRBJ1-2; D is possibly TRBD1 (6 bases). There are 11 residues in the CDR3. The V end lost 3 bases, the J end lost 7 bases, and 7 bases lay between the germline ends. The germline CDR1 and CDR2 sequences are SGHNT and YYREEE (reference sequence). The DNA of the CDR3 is TGTGCCAGCAGCTCAGGGGTTGGCTACACCTTC. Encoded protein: CASSSGVGYTF.

CDR3 loop: CAWGLEVDTGELFF. As DNA, the CDR3 is TGTGCCTGGGGACTAGAAGTTGACACCGGGGAGCTGTTTTTT. The rearrangement uses TRBV30 and TRBJ2-2; the match to TRBD2 covers 7 bases. The CDR3 length is 14 residues. V was clipped by 5 bases and J by 3 bases; unmatched bases: 6. CDR1 and CDR2 from the germline V gene are GTSNPN and SVGIG (reference sequence).

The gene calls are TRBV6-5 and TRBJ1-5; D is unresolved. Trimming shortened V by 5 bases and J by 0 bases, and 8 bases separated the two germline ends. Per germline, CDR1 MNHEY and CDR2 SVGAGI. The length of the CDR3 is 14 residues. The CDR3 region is CASSIDTSNQPQHF. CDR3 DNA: TGTGCCAGCAGTATAGACACTAGCAATCAGCCCCAGCATTTT.

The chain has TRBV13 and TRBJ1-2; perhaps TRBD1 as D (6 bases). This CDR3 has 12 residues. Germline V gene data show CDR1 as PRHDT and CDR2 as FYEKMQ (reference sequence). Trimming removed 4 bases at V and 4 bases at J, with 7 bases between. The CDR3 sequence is CASSSQGYGYTF. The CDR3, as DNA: TGTGCCAGCAGCTCACAGGGCTATGGCTACACCTTC.

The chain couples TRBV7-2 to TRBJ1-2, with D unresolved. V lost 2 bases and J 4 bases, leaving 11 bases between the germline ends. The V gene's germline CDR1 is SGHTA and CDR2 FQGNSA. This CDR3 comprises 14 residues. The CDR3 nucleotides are TGTGCCAGCAGCTTAATACGGGAGGCCTATGGCTACACCTTC. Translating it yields CASSLIREAYGYTF.

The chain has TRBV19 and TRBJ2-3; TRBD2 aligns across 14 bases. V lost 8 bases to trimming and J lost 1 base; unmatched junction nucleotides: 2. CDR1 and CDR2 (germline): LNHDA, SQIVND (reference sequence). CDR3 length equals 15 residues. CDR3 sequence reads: CASGGLAGGTDTQYF. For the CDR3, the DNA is TGTGCCAGTGGGGGACTAGCGGGGGGCACAGATACGCAGTATTTT. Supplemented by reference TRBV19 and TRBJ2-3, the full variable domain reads DGGITQSPKYLFRKEGQNVTLSCEQNLNHDAMYWYRQDPGQGLRLIYYSQIVNDFQKGDIAEGYSVSREKKESFPLTVTSAQKNPTAFYLCASGGLAGGTDTQYFGPGTRLTVL.